Below are 16 T cell receptor beta chains sequenced from a single sample in a study of cytomegalovirus exposure and HLA in healthy donors. The PCR employed 60 Vbeta primers together with 13 Jbeta primers. Assay used: immunoSEQ multiplex PCR; TCRdb lists only in-frame clones, some missing. The profile covers some 180,000 clones, with approximately 70% appearing a single time and about 5% taken by the ten largest. The specimen sequenced was PBMCs. The receptors here all came from a woman younger than 30 in good health and CMV-seropositive.

V gene TRBV7-9 combines with J gene TRBJ2-2, with D possibly being TRBD1 (5 bases). The V gene's germline CDR1 is SEHNR and CDR2 FQNEAQ (reference sequence). The CDR3 loop spans 15 amino acids. Between the trimmed V and J ends, which lost 2 bases and 1 base, there was a span of 8 bases. The CDR3, as DNA: TGTGCCAGCAGCTTAAGACAGAAGAACACCGGGGAGCTGTTTTTT. This translates into CASSLRQKNTGELFF.

The rearrangement uses TRBV28 and TRBJ2-5, with TRBD2 identical over 10 bases. The trim removed 5 bases at V and 5 bases at J, leaving 14 bases unmatched. Germline V lookup: CDR1 MDHEN, CDR2 SYDVKM. The length of the CDR3 is 17 residues. The CDR3 protein is CASSPEEAAGGQETQYF. In nucleotides, the CDR3 is TGTGCCAGCAGTCCGGAGGAGGCAGCGGGGGGGCAGGAGACCCAGTACTTC. Full variable domain (missing parts from reference TRBV28 and TRBJ2-5): DVKVTQSSRYLVKRTGEKVFLECVQDMDHENMFWYRQDPGLGLRLIYFSYDVKMKEKGDIPEGYSVSREKKERFSLILESASTNQTSMYLCASSPEEAAGGQETQYFGPGTRLLVL.

The chain has TRBV6-5 and TRBJ2-5, with no clear D. The CDR3 contains 11 residues. Trimming stripped 7 bases from V and 5 bases from J, with 8 bases between. Germline V gene data show CDR1 as MNHEY and CDR2 as SVGAGI. CDR3 sequence (DNA): TGTGCCAGCACCCTCGGTGAGACCCAGTACTTC. This gives the protein CASTLGETQYF.

This chain connects TRBV7-3 to TRBJ1-5, with D maybe TRBD1 (6 bases). Trimming took 7 bases from V and 4 from J, leaving 29 bases between them. The CDR3 totals 19 residues. Germline CDR1 and CDR2: SGHTA and FQGTGA. Here the CDR3 reads CASILGLSGANTTNQPQHF. The CDR3 DNA reads TGTGCCAGCATCCTCGGGCTATCAGGGGCCAACACCACAAATCAGCCCCAGCATTTT.

The V call is TRBV7-9, the J call TRBJ2-2; 11 bases fit TRBD2. This CDR3 region has 15 residues. The germline CDR1 and CDR2 sequences are SEHNR and FQNEAQ (reference sequence). V lost 8 bases, J lost 9 bases, and 11 bases stayed unmatched. DNA for the CDR3: TGTGCCAGCTGTCCCCCGACTAGCGGGGTTCGGGAGCTGTTTTTT. Translation gives CASCPPTSGVRELFF. Filled out from reference TRBV7-9 and TRBJ2-2, the complete variable domain reads DTGVSQNPRHKITKRGQNVTFRCDPISEHNRLYWYRQTLGQGPEFLTYFQNEAQLEKSRLLSDRFSAERPKGSFSTLEIQRTEQGDSAMYLCASCPPTSGVRELFFGEGSRLTVL.

This clone was counted only a few times. The V and J genes are TRBV10-3 and TRBJ2-1; no definite D call. The V gene lost 0 bases and the J gene lost 7 bases, with 10 bases spanning the gap. Per germline, CDR1 ENHRY and CDR2 SYGVKD. This CDR3 spans 14 amino acids. CDR3 loop: CAISESAAINEQFF. The CDR3 region has the DNA TGTGCCATCAGTGAGTCGGCGGCGATAAATGAGCAGTTCTTC.

The J gene is TRBJ2-3, the V gene TRBV10-2, with 8 bases that match TRBD2. CDR1 is WSHSY, CDR2 SAAADI, per germline. CDR3 size: 14 residues. V lost 2 bases and J lost 3; bases outside the gene matches: 1. Here the CDR3 reads CASSERGGTDTQYF. In DNA, the CDR3 is TGCGCCAGCAGTGAGCGGGGGGGAACAGATACGCAGTATTTT.

The chain joins TRBV9 to TRBJ2-2; TRBD2 matches 8 bases. The germline V gene encodes CDR1 SGDLS and CDR2 YYNGEE. The CDR3 runs to 16 residues. V gave up 0 bases and J gave up 7 bases; unmatched junction bases: 8. The CDR3 is CASSVDPGGPDGELFF. In nucleotides, the CDR3 is TGTGCCAGCAGCGTAGACCCGGGGGGGCCGGACGGGGAGCTGTTTTTT. The full variable domain, its missing parts supplied by reference TRBV9 and TRBJ2-2, is DSGVTQTPKHLITATGQRVTLRCSPRSGDLSVYWYQQSLDQGLQFLIQYYNGEERAKGNILERFSAQQFPDLHSELNLSSLELGDSALYFCASSVDPGGPDGELFFGEGSRLTVL.

V gene TRBV5-5 combines with J gene TRBJ1-2, with unresolved D. The CDR3 runs to 14 residues. Between the trimmed V and J ends, which lost 0 bases and 4 bases, there was a span of 10 bases. Germline values: CDR1 SGHKS, CDR2 YYEKEE (reference sequence). CDR3: CASSLEGGIYGYTF. CDR3 DNA: TGTGCCAGCAGCTTGGAGGGAGGGATCTATGGCTACACCTTC.

V and J are TRBV30 and TRBJ1-6; possibly TRBD1 for D (6 bases). V lost 2 bases to trimming and J lost 8 bases, with 13 bases between them. The CDR3 is 14 amino acids. The germline V gene has CDR1 GTSNPN and CDR2 SVGIG (reference sequence). DNA for the CDR3: TGTGCCTGGAGTATCGACAGGAACGATTCACCCCTCCACTTT. Translation: CAWSIDRNDSPLHF.

The gene calls are TRBV7-2 and TRBJ2-7; no clear D. V dropped 1 base and J dropped 0 bases, with 7 bases sitting between them. This CDR3 has 14 amino acids. From germline, CDR1 is SGHTA and CDR2 FQGNSA. For the CDR3, the DNA is TGTGCCAGCAGCTTAGATGTAAACTCCTACGAGCAGTACTTC. Amino acids: CASSLDVNSYEQYF.

The rearrangement joins TRBV7-8 to TRBJ2-2; TRBD2 matches at 13 bases. The CDR3 extends over 15 amino acids. The ends lost 5 bases at V and 7 bases at J; junction bases unmatched: 4. Germline V gives CDR1 SGHVS, CDR2 FQNEAQ. CDR3 region: CASSRTSGGRGELFF. DNA of the CDR3: TGTGCCAGCAGCCGGACTAGCGGGGGCCGCGGGGAGCTGTTTTTT.

This clone has a single count. The V call is TRBV7-9, the J call TRBJ2-3; 13 nucleotides align to TRBD2. The CDR3 consists of 18 residues. Germline loops: CDR1 SEHNR, CDR2 FQNEAQ (reference sequence). V was clipped by 2 bases and J by 6 bases; unmatched bases: 11. This chain's CDR3 is CASSLKGALAGGLDTQYF. The CDR3 DNA reads TGTGCCAGCAGCTTAAAAGGCGCACTAGCGGGGGGGTTGGATACGCAGTATTTT.

The rearrangement joins TRBV9 to TRBJ2-7; maybe TRBD2 (6 bases). Germline values: CDR1 SGDLS, CDR2 YYNGEE. Trimming took 2 bases from V and 7 from J, leaving 16 bases between them. This CDR3 has 14 residues. Here the CDR3 DNA reads TGTGCCAGCAGCGTCGGAGGGGACGAGAGGGAGCAGTACTTC. Amino acid sequence: CASSVGGDEREQYF.

This clone has just one count. This sequence joins TRBV6-1 and TRBJ2-7; 8 nucleotides match TRBD1. The CDR3 covers 15 residues. CDR1 is MNHNS, CDR2 SASEGT, per germline. V lost 8 bases and J lost 2; bases outside the gene matches: 11. CDR3 sequence: CASGPRDRPAYEQYF. CDR3 bases: TGTGCCAGCGGCCCCCGGGACAGGCCGGCCTACGAGCAGTACTTC.

The genes are TRBV5-1 and TRBJ1-1; the D is unclear. Per germline, CDR1 SGHRS and CDR2 YFSETQ. This CDR3 region has 14 residues. The V and J ends lost 2 bases and 7 bases respectively, with 15 bases between them. As DNA, the CDR3 is TGCGCCAGCAGCTTTGGGAGATCAACTGGTGAAGCTTTCTTT. Translated, it gives CASSFGRSTGEAFF.